Presented here are 5 T cell receptor beta chains from one specimen sequenced in a study of blood T cell repertoires in COVID-19. Clones were sequenced by immunoSEQ multiplex PCR, and TCRdb holds only the in-frame ones, with some missing. The sample comprises under 130,000 clones, less than 90% of which are singletons, and 6.2% rests with the top ten. The sample consisted of peripheral blood. All receptors derive from a human donor in a cohort sampled during active COVID-19.

This chain joins TRBV28 and TRBJ1-6; 7 positions match TRBD1. Germline CDR1 reads MDHEN; CDR2 reads SYDVKM. V trimming: 5 bases; J trimming: 3 bases; junction bases outside the gene matches: 4. This CDR3 spans 15 amino acids. CDR3 DNA sequence: TGTGCCAGCAGTAACAGACAGGGCTATAATTCACCCCTCCACTTT. This encodes CASSNRQGYNSPLHF.

V is TRBV6-5 and J is TRBJ2-3, with TRBD2 as a possible D gene (5 bases). Between the trimmed V and J ends, which lost 3 bases and 6 bases, there was a span of 13 bases. The germline V gene has CDR1 MNHEY and CDR2 SVGAGI. The length of the CDR3 is 14 residues. Here the CDR3 reads CASSYTGLSDTQYF. CDR3 sequence (DNA): TGTGCCAGCAGTTATACCGGACTGTCGGATACGCAGTATTTT.

The V gene is TRBV9, the J gene TRBJ2-3; 9 bases agree with TRBD1. There are 16 residues in the CDR3. V shed 3 bases, J shed 1 base, and the junction held 6 bases outside the gene matches. Germline V gene sequence: CDR1 SGDLS, CDR2 YYNGEE. Written as DNA, the CDR3 is TGTGCCAGCAGCGGACAGGGGGGCTTGGGCACAGATACGCAGTATTTT. This translates into CASSGQGGLGTDTQYF.

The CDR3 sequence is CASSQAGNEKLFF. The CDR3 DNA reads as TGTGCCAGCAGCCAAGCAGGAAATGAAAAACTGTTTTTT. The chain has TRBV7-6 and TRBJ1-4, with D hard to call. Trimming took off 5 bases at V and 5 bases at J, with 9 bases between the two ends. The germline V gene encodes CDR1 SGHVS and CDR2 FNYEAQ. This CDR3 spans 13 amino acids.

V is TRBV6-5 and J is TRBJ2-7; D unresolved. V dropped 0 bases and J dropped 6 bases, with 15 bases sitting between them. The CDR3 has 15 residues. Germline CDR1 and CDR2: MNHEY and SVGAGI. CDR3 in DNA: TGTGCCAGCAGTTACTCGGTTTTACCGGTGAGCGAGCAGTACTTC. It yields the protein CASSYSVLPVSEQYF.